The 26 T cell receptor beta chains presented below share a single source sample, sequenced in a study of blood T cell repertoires in COVID-19. Assay: immunoSEQ multiplex PCR; the TCRdb copy retains only in-frame clones and omits some. Among about 92,000 clones, approximately 81% were seen once, and the ten largest hold 35% to 45%. The sequenced material came from peripheral blood. The receptors derive from an elderly man with acute or convalescent COVID-19.

V is TRBV5-1 and J is TRBJ2-7, with 9 bases lining up with TRBD1. Germline-derived CDR1 and CDR2 are SGHRS and YFSETQ. There are 18 residues in the CDR3. The ends lost 3 bases at V and 3 bases at J; junction bases unmatched: 16. CDR3 protein: CASSSPRTGARVNYEQYF. The CDR3 bases are TGCGCCAGCAGCTCCCCGAGGACAGGGGCCCGAGTCAACTACGAGCAGTACTTC.

V usage is TRBV5-1 and J usage is TRBJ2-1, with D maybe TRBD1 (5 bases). V was clipped by 0 bases and J by 6 bases, with 7 bases between them. Germline V gene lookup returns CDR1 SGHRS and CDR2 YFSETQ. The CDR3 has 13 amino acids. Here the CDR3 DNA reads TGCGCCAGCAGCTTGGAGGGGCGCAATGAGCAGTTCTTC. This encodes CASSLEGRNEQFF.

This clone was observed a handful of times. CDR3 DNA sequence: TGTGCCAGCAGTTTCCGGACCGGGACTAGAAACGAGCAGTACTTC. This codes for CASSFRTGTRNEQYF. The gene calls are TRBV27 and TRBJ2-7, with 8 bases matching TRBD2. V lost 3 bases, J lost 5 bases, and 9 bases stayed unmatched. This CDR3 comprises 15 residues. Germline-derived CDR1 and CDR2 are MNHEY and SMNVEV (reference sequence).

The chain is built from TRBV20-1 and TRBJ1-2; D might be TRBD1 (5 bases). CDR3 size: 11 residues. V lost 1 base and J 8 bases, leaving 8 bases between the germline ends. Germline loops: CDR1 DFQATT, CDR2 SNEGSKA (reference sequence). CDR3 in amino acids: CSARGGEGYTF. CDR3 DNA: TGCAGTGCTAGAGGGGGCGAGGGCTACACCTTC.

The chain couples TRBV6-1 to TRBJ2-5, with D possibly being TRBD1 (6 bases). V gave up 2 bases and J gave up 4 bases, with 14 bases separating them. Germline V gives CDR1 MNHNS, CDR2 SASEGT. This CDR3 is built from 15 residues. The DNA for the CDR3 is TGTGCCAGCAGTGAAACAGACAGGTTGTCAGAGACCCAGTACTTC. As protein: CASSETDRLSETQYF.

The J gene is TRBJ2-7, the V gene TRBV7-2, with 9 bases aligning to TRBD2. After removal of 5 bases from V and 2 bases from J, the junction contained 19 bases not matched to a gene. CDR3 length equals 19 residues. From germline, CDR1 is SGHTA and CDR2 FQGNSA. The CDR3 bases are TGTGCCAGCAGCCGCAAAATAGCGGGAGCCAAGTTTTCCGCCTACGAGCAGTACTTC. It translates to CASSRKIAGAKFSAYEQYF.

The chain is built from TRBV15 and TRBJ2-5; perhaps TRBD2 as D (6 bases). CDR1 LNHNV and CDR2 YYDKDF come from the germline V gene (reference sequence). Trimming shortened V by 0 bases and J by 2 bases, and 16 bases separated the two germline ends. The CDR3 extends over 17 amino acids. CDR3 amino acids: CATSRDRGRNIQETQYF. Here the CDR3 DNA reads TGTGCCACCAGCAGAGATCGAGGGAGGAACATACAAGAGACCCAGTACTTC. The full variable domain, its missing parts supplied by reference TRBV15 and TRBJ2-5, is DAMVIQNPRYQVTQFGKPVTLSCSQTLNHNVMYWYQQKSSQAPKLLFHYYDKDFNNEADTPDNFQSRRPNTSFCFLDIRSPGLGDTAMYLCATSRDRGRNIQETQYFGPGTRLLVL.

V and J are TRBV18 and TRBJ1-4, with 7 bases aligning to TRBD1. V shed 6 bases and J 8 bases; nucleotides not matched to a gene: 15. The CDR3 contains 16 residues. Germline assignment: CDR1 KGHSH and CDR2 LQKENI. CDR3 residues: CASSFYPGTVTEKLFF. The CDR3 DNA reads as TGTGCCAGCTCCTTTTATCCCGGGACAGTAACCGAAAAACTGTTTTTT.

The V and J genes are TRBV11-3 and TRBJ2-2; D is perhaps TRBD2 (5 bases). The germline V and J ends were trimmed by 5 bases and 6 bases, with 10 bases remaining between them. The CDR3 spans 13 residues. Per germline, CDR1 SGHNT and CDR2 YENEEA. The CDR3 is CASSLGGPGELFF. The CDR3 nucleotides are TGTGCCAGCAGCCTCGGAGGTCCCGGGGAGCTGTTTTTT.

This clone was recorded once. The V call is TRBV30, the J call TRBJ2-2; 9 bases are a match to TRBD2. V shed 3 bases, J shed 5 bases, and the junction held 10 bases outside the gene matches. CDR1 is GTSNPN and CDR2 is SVGIG in the germline V gene (reference sequence). This CDR3 is built from 16 residues. The CDR3 sequence: CAWRRGAGGPTGELFF. The CDR3 DNA sequence: TGTGCCTGGAGGAGGGGTGCGGGAGGGCCGACCGGGGAGCTGTTTTTT. The full variable domain, rest sourced from reference TRBV30 and TRBJ2-2, is SQTIHQWPATLVQPVGSPLSLECTVEGTSNPNLYWYRQAAGRGLQLLFYSVGIGQISSEVPQNLSASRPQDRQFILSSKKLLLSDSGFYLCAWRRGAGGPTGELFFGEGSRLTVL.

V gene TRBV5-4 combines with J gene TRBJ1-2, with 9 nucleotides matching TRBD1. The V gene's germline CDR1 is SGHNT and CDR2 YYREEE (reference sequence). The CDR3 extends over 15 amino acids. J was trimmed by 1 base and V by 0 bases; bases with no gene match: 1. CDR3 sequence: CASSLGQGVNYGYTF. CDR3 DNA: TGTGCCAGCAGCTTGGGACAGGGGGTTAACTATGGCTACACCTTC. The full variable domain, completed using reference TRBV5-4 and TRBJ1-2, is ETGVTQSPTHLIKTRGQQVTLRCSSQSGHNTVSWYQQALGQGPQFIFQYYREEENGRGNFPPRFSGLQFPNYSSELNVNALELDDSALYLCASSLGQGVNYGYTFGSGTRLTVV.

This clone was counted once. This chain joins TRBV18 and TRBJ1-1, with a tentative D call TRBD1 (6 bases). Trimming took off 6 bases at V and 11 bases at J, with 19 bases between the two ends. CDR3 length: 13 residues. CDR1 KGHSH and CDR2 LQKENI come from the germline V gene. In DNA, the CDR3 is TGTGCCAGCTCCCCCAACGACAGGTCGGAGGCTTTCTTT. Translating gives CASSPNDRSEAFF.

The chain is built from TRBV6-5 and TRBJ2-5; 7 bases match TRBD2. The CDR3 length is 13 residues. V trimming: 10 bases; J trimming: 5 bases; junction bases outside the gene matches: 10. Germline V gene sequence: CDR1 MNHEY, CDR2 SVGAGI. The CDR3 protein is CAIQSGNGETQYF. CDR3 nucleotide sequence: TGTGCCATCCAGAGCGGGAATGGGGAGACCCAGTACTTC.

The chain joins TRBV19 to TRBJ2-3; D might be TRBD2 (6 bases). Germline CDR1 reads LNHDA; CDR2 reads SQIVND (reference sequence). This CDR3 contains 14 residues. The V end lost 4 bases, the J end lost 6 bases, and 14 bases lay between the germline ends. CDR3 residues: CASSSGVAQDTQYF. The CDR3 DNA follows: TGTGCCAGTAGTAGCGGGGTAGCGCAGGATACGCAGTATTTT.

V and J are TRBV5-6 and TRBJ2-3; 7 bases line up with TRBD1. V lost 7 bases and J lost 1; bases outside the gene matches: 9. Germline CDR1 is SGHDT and CDR2 is YYEEEE. The CDR3 length is 15 residues. CDR3 sequence (DNA): TGTGCCAGCTCCTACCGGGACAGTCGCACAGATACGCAGTATTTT. Amino acids: CASSYRDSRTDTQYF.

This chain joins TRBV6-5 and TRBJ1-5; 10 bases are a match to TRBD1. This CDR3 contains 14 residues. V lost 6 bases, J lost 2 bases, and 1 base stayed unmatched. Germline V gives CDR1 MNHEY, CDR2 SVGAGI. The CDR3 coding sequence is TGTGCCAGCAGAGGACAGGGGGGCAATCAGCCCCAGCATTTT. Residues: CASRGQGGNQPQHF.

The sample holds one count of this clone. The rearrangement links TRBV14 to TRBJ1-3; D gene unclear. The CDR3 is 17 amino acids. With 0 bases removed from V and 2 bases from J, the gap between germline ends came to 14 bases. CDR1 and CDR2 from the germline V gene are SGHDN and FVKESK. The CDR3 spells CASSQDIVGSTGNTIYF. The DNA of the CDR3 is TGTGCCAGCAGCCAAGACATCGTCGGTTCCACTGGAAACACCATATATTTT.

The chain links TRBV10-3 to TRBJ2-1; 7 nucleotides match TRBD1. Germline lookup yields CDR1 ENHRY and CDR2 SYGVKD. V trimming: 7 bases; J trimming: 2 bases; junction bases outside the gene matches: 5. This CDR3 region has 14 residues. CDR3 nucleotide sequence: TGTGCCATCACCGGACAGGACACCTACAATGAGCAGTTCTTC. It is translated as CAITGQDTYNEQFF.

J is TRBJ2-1 and V is TRBV2, with 13 bases lining up with TRBD2. Germline values: CDR1 SNHLY, CDR2 FYNNEI. J was trimmed by 2 bases and V by 7 bases; bases with no gene match: 2. The CDR3 sequence is 15 residues long. CDR3 sequence (DNA): TGTGCCAGCACCGGACTAGCGGGAGCCTACAATGAGCAGTTCTTC. It specifies CASTGLAGAYNEQFF.

The V and J genes are TRBV6-2 or TRBV6-3 and TRBJ2-1; 11 bases agree with TRBD2. Trimming took 6 bases from V and 7 from J; bases not matched to a gene: 14. The CDR3 loop spans 17 amino acids. Per germline, CDR1 MNHEY and CDR2 SVGEGT. Written as DNA, the CDR3 is TGTGCCAGCAGCAAGCTCTGGACTAGCGGGCGCAAAAATGAGCAGTTCTTC. It specifies CASSKLWTSGRKNEQFF.

This chain connects TRBV5-1 to TRBJ2-7; 7 nucleotides match TRBD2. Germline trimming cut 0 bases from V and 2 bases from J; bases unmatched to any gene: 5. The CDR3 runs to 15 residues. From germline, CDR1 is SGHRS and CDR2 YFSETQ. CDR3 region: CASSLEAGVAYEQYF. The CDR3 DNA follows: TGCGCCAGCAGCTTGGAGGCGGGAGTCGCCTACGAGCAGTACTTC.

J is TRBJ1-1 and V is TRBV6-6; 10 positions match TRBD1. Per germline, CDR1 MNHNY and CDR2 SVGAGI (reference sequence). J was trimmed by 1 base and V by 5 bases; bases with no gene match: 13. The CDR3 runs to 18 residues. This chain's CDR3 is CASSPGQGQGSGNTEAFF. The CDR3 region has the DNA TGTGCCAGCAGTCCCGGTCAGGGACAGGGGTCGGGGAACACTGAAGCTTTCTTT.

The chain combines TRBV11-3 with TRBJ2-7; D is unresolved. The germline V gene has CDR1 SGHNT and CDR2 YENEEA. With 1 base removed from V and 5 bases from J, the gap between germline ends came to 9 bases. The CDR3 has 13 residues. As DNA, the CDR3 is TGTGCCAGCAGCTTAGTTTCTTTCGACGAGCAGTACTTC. Translating gives CASSLVSFDEQYF. The variable domain in full, completed from reference TRBV11-3 and TRBJ2-7, reads EAGVVQSPRYKIIEKKQPVAFWCNPISGHNTLYWYLQNLGQGPELLIRYENEEAVDDSQLPKDRFSAERLKGVDSTLKIQPAELGDSAVYLCASSLVSFDEQYFGPGTRLTVT.

Only one count was recorded for this clone. The chain combines TRBV4-2 with TRBJ2-3, with D unclear. Trimming removed 0 bases from V and 7 bases from J, with 5 bases in between. This CDR3 region has 12 residues. Per germline, CDR1 LGHNA and CDR2 YNFKEQ. The CDR3 loop is CASSQDLYTQYF. CDR3 nucleotide sequence: TGTGCCAGCAGCCAAGATTTATATACGCAGTATTTT.

The CDR3 protein is CASSLMDREAFF. The CDR3 DNA follows: TGTGCCAGCAGCTTGATGGACAGGGAAGCTTTCTTT. This sequence joins TRBV7-9 and TRBJ1-1, with TRBD1 matching over 7 bases. The CDR3 is made up of 12 amino acids. CDR1 is SEHNR, CDR2 FQNEAQ, per germline (reference sequence). The trim removed 3 bases at V and 8 bases at J, leaving 3 bases unmatched.

V gene TRBV11-2 combines with J gene TRBJ1-3; D might be TRBD1 (6 bases). The CDR3 runs 16 residues. Deletions cut 1 base from V and 4 bases from J, with 14 bases between. The germline CDR1 and CDR2 sequences are SGHAT and FQNNGV. The DNA of the CDR3 is TGTGCCAGCAGCTTAGTCGAAACAGGGCTGGGAAACACCATATATTTT. Its protein is CASSLVETGLGNTIYF.